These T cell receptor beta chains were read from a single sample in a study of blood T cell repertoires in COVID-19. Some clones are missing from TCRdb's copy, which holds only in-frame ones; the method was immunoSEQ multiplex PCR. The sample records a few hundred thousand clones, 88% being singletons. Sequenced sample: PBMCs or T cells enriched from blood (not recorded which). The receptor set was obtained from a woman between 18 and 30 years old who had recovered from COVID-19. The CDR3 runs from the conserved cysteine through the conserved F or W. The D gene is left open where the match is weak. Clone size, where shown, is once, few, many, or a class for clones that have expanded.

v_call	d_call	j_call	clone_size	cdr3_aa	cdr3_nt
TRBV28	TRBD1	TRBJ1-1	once	CASSLHRGLGVNTEAFF	TGTGCCAGCAGTTTACACAGGGGGCTCGGAGTGAACACTGAAGCTTTCTTT
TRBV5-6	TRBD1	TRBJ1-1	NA	CASSLARDRGWNTEAFF	TGTGCCAGCAGCTTGGCCAGGGACAGGGGATGGAACACTGAAGCTTTCTTT
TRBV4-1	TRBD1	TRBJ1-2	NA	CASSRMIYEQGNYGYTF	TGCGCCAGCAGCCGAATGATTTATGAACAGGGGAACTATGGCTACACCTTC
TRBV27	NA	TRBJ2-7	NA	CASAVRPLIHEQYF	TGTGCCAGCGCCGTCAGGCCGTTGATCCACGAGCAGTACTTC
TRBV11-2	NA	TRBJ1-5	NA	CASSLGRSDQPQHF	TGTGCCAGCAGCTTAGGCAGATCTGATCAGCCCCAGCATTTT
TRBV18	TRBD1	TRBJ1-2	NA	CASSPSTGGHGYTF	TGTGCCAGCTCACCTTCGACAGGGGGTCACGGCTACACCTTC
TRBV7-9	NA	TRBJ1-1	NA	CASSFRQENTEAFF	TGTGCCAGCAGCTTCCGCCAGGAGAACACTGAAGCTTTCTTT
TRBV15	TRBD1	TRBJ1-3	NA	CATSRTGGGSGNTIYF	TGTGCCACCAGCAGAACAGGGGGAGGCTCTGGAAACACCATATATTTT
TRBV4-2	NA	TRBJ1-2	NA	CASSQDTLAGGYTF	TGTGCCAGCAGCCAAGATACGCTCGCGGGAGGCTACACCTTC
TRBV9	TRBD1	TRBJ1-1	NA	CASTASRDRGSMGPNTEAFF	TGTGCCAGCACCGCATCCCGGGACAGGGGGTCGATGGGTCCAAACACTGAAGCTTTCTTT
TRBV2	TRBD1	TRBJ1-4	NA	CASASPGTGHEKLFF	TGTGCCAGCGCCAGCCCCGGGACAGGCCATGAAAAACTGTTTTTT
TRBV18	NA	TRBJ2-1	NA	CASSPQIAAHQDNEQFF	TGTGCCAGCTCACCACAGATAGCGGCCCACCAAGACAACGAGCAGTTCTTC
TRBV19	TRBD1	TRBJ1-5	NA	CASKDRVNQPQHF	TGTGCCAGCAAAGACAGGGTGAATCAGCCCCAGCATTTT
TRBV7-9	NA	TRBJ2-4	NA	CASSLEGGRKNIQYF	TGTGCCAGCAGCTTAGAAGGAGGGAGAAAAAATATTCAGTACTTC
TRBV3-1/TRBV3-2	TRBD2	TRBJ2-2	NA	CASSIRTSGGPRPGELFF	TGTGCCAGCAGCATCCGGACTAGCGGGGGGCCACGCCCCGGGGAGCTGTTTTTT
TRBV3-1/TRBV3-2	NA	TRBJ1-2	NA	CASSQGGSRHGYTF	TGTGCCAGCAGCCAAGGCGGCTCACGCCATGGCTACACCTTC
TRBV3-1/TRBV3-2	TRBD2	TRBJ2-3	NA	CASSFSGGTSDTQYF	TGTGCCAGCAGCTTCAGCGGGGGGACATCAGATACGCAGTATTTT
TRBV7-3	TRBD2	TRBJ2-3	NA	CASSTTVSGGTDTQYF	TGTGCCAGCAGCACAACCGTCAGCGGGGGCACAGATACGCAGTATTTT
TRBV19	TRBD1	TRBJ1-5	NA	CASQQGAGQPQHF	TGTGCCAGCCAGCAGGGGGCCGGGCAGCCCCAGCATTTT
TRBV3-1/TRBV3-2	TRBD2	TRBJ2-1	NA	CASSPTSGGISYNEQFF	TGTGCCAGCAGCCCTACTAGCGGGGGGATCTCCTACAATGAGCAGTTCTTC
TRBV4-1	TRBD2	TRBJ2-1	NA	CASSQNPGLAAGEQFF	TGCGCCAGCAGCCAAAACCCGGGACTAGCGGCGGGAGAGCAGTTCTTC
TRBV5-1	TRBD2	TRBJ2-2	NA	CASRIVAGGTGELFF	TGCGCCAGCCGCATTGTGGCGGGGGGAACCGGGGAGCTGTTTTTT
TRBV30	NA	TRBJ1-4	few	CAWSGGLTTTNEKLFF	TGTGCCTGGAGTGGCGGACTTACCACAACTAATGAAAAACTGTTTTTT
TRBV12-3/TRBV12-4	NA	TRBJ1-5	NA	CASSLWRNQPQHF	TGTGCCAGCAGTTTATGGAGGAATCAGCCCCAGCATTTT
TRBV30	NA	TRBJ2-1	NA	CAWSRLPGGGNEQFF	TGTGCCTGGAGTAGGCTTCCCGGGGGTGGGAATGAGCAGTTCTTC
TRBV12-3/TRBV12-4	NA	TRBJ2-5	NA	CASSLVRYETQYF	TGTGCCAGCAGTTTAGTGCGTTACGAGACCCAGTACTTC
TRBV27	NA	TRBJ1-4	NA	CASSSRAGGNEKLFF	TGTGCCAGCAGTTCCCGGGCGGGAGGTAATGAAAAACTGTTTTTT
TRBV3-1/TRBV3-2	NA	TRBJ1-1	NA	CASSQPFIRFF	TGTGCCAGCAGCCAGCCCTTCATACGGTTCTTT
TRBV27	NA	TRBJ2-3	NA	CASSLGQFSTDTQYF	TGTGCCAGCAGTCTTGGACAGTTTAGCACAGATACGCAGTATTTT
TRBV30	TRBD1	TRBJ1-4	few	CAWSYRGNEKLFF	TGTGCCTGGAGTTACAGGGGTAATGAAAAACTGTTTTTT
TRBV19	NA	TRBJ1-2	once	CASSSLQGFGYTF	TGTGCCAGTAGTTCCCTCCAGGGGTTTGGCTACACCTTC
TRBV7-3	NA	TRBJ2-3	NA	CASSPHPRATSTDTQYF	TGTGCCAGCAGCCCCCACCCAAGAGCGACTAGCACAGATACGCAGTATTTT
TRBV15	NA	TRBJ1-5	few	CATRGRGNQPQHF	TGTGCCACCAGGGGGCGAGGCAATCAGCCCCAGCATTTT
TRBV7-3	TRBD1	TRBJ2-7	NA	CASSPETGPDYEQYF	TGTGCCAGCAGCCCTGAGACAGGGCCGGACTACGAGCAGTACTTC
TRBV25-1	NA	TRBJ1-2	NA	CASTRGEGYTF	TGTGCCAGCACCAGGGGCGAGGGCTACACCTTC
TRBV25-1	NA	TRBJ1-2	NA	CASSEDSNYGYTF	TGTGCCAGCAGTGAGGACTCTAACTATGGCTACACCTTC
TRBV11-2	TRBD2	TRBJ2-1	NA	CASSRTLAVSDEQFF	TGTGCCAGCAGCCGAACGCTAGCGGTGAGTGATGAGCAGTTCTTC
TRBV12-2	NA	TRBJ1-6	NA	CASRFPEQGQTSPLHF	TGTGCAAGTCGCTTCCCGGAGCAGGGACAGACATCACCCCTCCACTTT
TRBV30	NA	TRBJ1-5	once	CAWSGQGGNQPQHF	TGTGCCTGGAGTGGGCAGGGTGGCAATCAGCCCCAGCATTTT
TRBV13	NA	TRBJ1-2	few	CASSLSVGGYYGYTF	TGTGCCAGCAGCTTATCGGTGGGAGGATACTATGGCTACACCTTC